Following are 6 T cell receptor beta chains from one sample sequenced in a study of CD8+ T cells in alopecia areata listed by TCRdb under 2018. The treatment or condition label on this specimen signifies: oral pan-JAK inhibitor, 5-10 mg twice daily. To prepare the library, the immunoSEQ multiplex PCR assay was applied. For TCR sequencing, RNA was extracted from every sample and reverse transcribed into cDNA to serve as template. This immuneACCESS table, as held by TCRdb, lists in-frame sequences with V and J called but not all clones. Of the missing ones, under half trace to an unresolved V gene in checked studies; the others have no known cause. For this sample there are more than 150,000 clones; 51% appear just once. 9.5% to 13% of the sample is in the top ten clones. Sample: CD8+ T cells sorted from blood, taken around week 53, from a patient treated with tofacitinib. The source is a human donor with alopecia areata.

The chain recombines TRBV7-9 with TRBJ1-3, with D unclear. Per the germline V gene, CDR1 is SEHNR and CDR2 is FQNEAQ (reference sequence). The V end was cut by 6 bases, the J end by 4 bases, with 16 bases between. CDR3 length: 15 amino acids. The CDR3 coding sequence is TGTGCCAGCAGTTCCCGCGGGTTGGAAGGAAACACCATATATTTT. Encoded protein: CASSSRGLEGNTIYF. Full variable domain (remainder filled in from reference TRBV7-9 and TRBJ1-3): DTGVSQNPRHKITKRGQNVTFRCDPISEHNRLYWYRQTLGQGPEFLTYFQNEAQLEKSRLLSDRFSAERPKGSFSTLEIQRTEQGDSAMYLCASSSRGLEGNTIYFGEGSWLTVV.

This clone was seen more than once but under ten times. The chain couples TRBV30 to TRBJ2-3; no firm D call. The CDR3 runs 11 residues. The ends were cut back, 5 bases at V and 6 bases at J, with 9 bases in the middle. The germline CDR1 and CDR2 sequences are GTSNPN and SVGIG (reference sequence). CDR3 bases: TGTGCCTGGGAGGTGGGGGATACGCAGTATTTT. Translated, it gives CAWEVGDTQYF.

The chain has TRBV14 and TRBJ2-7, with TRBD1 matching over 7 bases. Germline V lookup: CDR1 SGHDN, CDR2 FVKESK. The CDR3 is 14 residues long. J lost 0 bases, V lost 1 base, and 0 bases had no gene match. CDR3: CASSQGDSSYEQYF. Written as DNA, the CDR3 is TGTGCCAGCAGCCAAGGGGACAGCTCCTACGAGCAGTACTTC.

The chain employs TRBV19 and TRBJ1-5; 9 bases are a match to TRBD1. This CDR3 spans 15 amino acids. Germline V lookup: CDR1 LNHDA, CDR2 SQIVND (reference sequence). The ends lost 6 bases at V and 0 bases at J; junction bases unmatched: 3. The CDR3 reads CASSRDRDSNQPQHF. The CDR3 DNA is TGTGCCAGTAGCCGGGACAGGGATAGCAATCAGCCCCAGCATTTT.

The chain couples TRBV4-3 to TRBJ1-2; D is possibly TRBD1 (6 bases). Germline assignment: CDR1 LGHNA and CDR2 YSLEER. Deletions cut 0 bases from V and 2 bases from J, with 16 bases between. The CDR3 is 17 amino acids. The CDR3 region has the DNA TGCGCCAGCAGCCAAGATCTTGAGGCGGGGGCGAACTATGGCTACACCTTC. Amino acids: CASSQDLEAGANYGYTF.

This sequence joins TRBV7-9 and TRBJ2-5; no firm D call. The CDR3 totals 12 residues. Between the trimmed V and J ends, which lost 5 bases and 5 bases, there was a span of 9 bases. CDR1 is SEHNR, CDR2 FQNEAQ, per germline (reference sequence). CDR3 protein: CASSARAETQYF. CDR3 nucleotide sequence: TGTGCCAGCAGCGCTAGGGCGGAGACCCAGTACTTC.